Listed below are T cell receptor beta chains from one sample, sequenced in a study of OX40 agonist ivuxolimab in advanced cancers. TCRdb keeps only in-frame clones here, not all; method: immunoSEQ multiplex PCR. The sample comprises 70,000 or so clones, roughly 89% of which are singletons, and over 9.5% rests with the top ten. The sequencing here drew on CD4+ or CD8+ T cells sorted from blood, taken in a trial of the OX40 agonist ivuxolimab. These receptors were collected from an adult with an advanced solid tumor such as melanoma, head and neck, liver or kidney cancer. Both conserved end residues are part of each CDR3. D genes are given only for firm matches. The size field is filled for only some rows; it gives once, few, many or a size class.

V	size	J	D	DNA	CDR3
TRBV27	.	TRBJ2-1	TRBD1	TGTGCCAGCAGTTTATCCTGGACAGGCGCCAATGAGCAGTTCTTC	CASSLSWTGANEQFF
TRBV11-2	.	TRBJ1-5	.	TGTGCCAGCAGCTTAACTGGGAGCAATCAGCCCCAGCATTTT	CASSLTGSNQPQHF
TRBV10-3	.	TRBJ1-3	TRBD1	TGTGCCACCGGGACAGGGGATAGCGACACCATATATTTT	CATGTGDSDTIYF
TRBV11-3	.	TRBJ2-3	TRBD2	TGTGCCAGCAGCTCCCCCCTTTTAGCGGGAGGGCCTTTTAGCCCAGATACGCAGTATTTT	CASSSPLLAGGPFSPDTQYF
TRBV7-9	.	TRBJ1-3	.	TGTGCCAGCAGCTTAGGGCAGGGAGACAGCTCTGGAAACACCATATATTTT	CASSLGQGDSSGNTIYF
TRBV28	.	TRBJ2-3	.	TGTGCCAGCAGTACCGGGACGGGTACGCAGTATTTT	CASSTGTGTQYF
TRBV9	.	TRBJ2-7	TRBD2	TGTGCCAGCAGCGCCCTGGGACTAGCGGGAGTCTACGAGCAGTACTTC	CASSALGLAGVYEQYF
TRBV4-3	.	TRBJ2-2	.	TGCGCCAGCAGCCAAGATAGCCGAAAGAACACCGGGGAGCTGTTTTTT	CASSQDSRKNTGELFF
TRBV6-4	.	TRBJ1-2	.	TGTGCCAGCAGTGACTCTGGGGGGTATGGCTACACCTTC	CASSDSGGYGYTF
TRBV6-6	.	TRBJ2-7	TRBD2	TGTGCCAGCAGTCTACCCGGGACTAGCGGGAGGGAGTACTTC	CASSLPGTSGREYF
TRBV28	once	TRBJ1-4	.	TGTGCCAGCAGTTCCGCAAATGAAAAACTGTTTTTT	CASSSANEKLFF
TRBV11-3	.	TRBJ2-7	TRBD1	TGTGCCAGCAGCTTAGACTACAGGGGCGAGCAGTACTTC	CASSLDYRGEQYF
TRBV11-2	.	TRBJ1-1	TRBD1	TGTGCCAGCAGCCGGGACAGGTACACTGAAGCTTTCTTT	CASSRDRYTEAFF
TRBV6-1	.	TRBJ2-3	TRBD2	TGTGCCGGCTCCGGGACTAGCGGCACAGATACGCAGTATTTT	CAGSGTSGTDTQYF
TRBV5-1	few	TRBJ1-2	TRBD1	TGCGCCAGCAGCCTAGGGACAGGGTGGGGCTACACCTTC	CASSLGTGWGYTF
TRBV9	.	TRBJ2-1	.	TGTGCCAGCAGCGTAGTTGGCTCATACAATGAGCAGTTCTTC	CASSVVGSYNEQFF
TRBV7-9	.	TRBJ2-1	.	TGTGCCAGCAGCTTCTACAATGAGCAGTTCTTC	CASSFYNEQFF
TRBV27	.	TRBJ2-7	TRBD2	TGTGCCAGCAGTTTATGGGGGACTAGCGGGTTCGAGCAGTACTTC	CASSLWGTSGFEQYF
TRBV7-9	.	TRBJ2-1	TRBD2	TGTGCCAGCAGCCTGGGACTAGCGAACTTCAATGAGCAGTTCTTC	CASSLGLANFNEQFF
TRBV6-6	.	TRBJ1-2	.	TGTGCCAGCACCTCGGACAGAAGCTATGGCTACACCTTC	CASTSDRSYGYTF
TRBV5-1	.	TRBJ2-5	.	TGCGCCAGCAGCTTAGGCAGTGGCCAAGAGACCCAGTACTTC	CASSLGSGQETQYF
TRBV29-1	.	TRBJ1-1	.	TGCAGCGTCACCAGGGGAGGTGGCACTGAAGCTTTCTTT	CSVTRGGGTEAFF
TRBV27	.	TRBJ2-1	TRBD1	TGTGCCAGCAGTCCCCTGACAGGGGGCGCCTACAATGAGCAGTTCTTC	CASSPLTGGAYNEQFF
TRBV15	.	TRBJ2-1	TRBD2	TGTGCCACCAGCAGAGAATCCGGGGGGTCGCAGTTCTTC	CATSRESGGSQFF
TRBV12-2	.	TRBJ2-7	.	TGTGCAAGTCGCTTCACCGGACTAGCGGGAGGCACTAGGGAGCAGTACTTC	CASRFTGLAGGTREQYF
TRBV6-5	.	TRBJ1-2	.	TGTGCCAGCAGTTACTCGAGGGTTCCAGAGCGGGGCTACACCTTC	CASSYSRVPERGYTF
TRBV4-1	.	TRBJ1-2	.	TGCGCCAGCAGCCTTAGGGCTAACTATGGCTACACCTTC	CASSLRANYGYTF